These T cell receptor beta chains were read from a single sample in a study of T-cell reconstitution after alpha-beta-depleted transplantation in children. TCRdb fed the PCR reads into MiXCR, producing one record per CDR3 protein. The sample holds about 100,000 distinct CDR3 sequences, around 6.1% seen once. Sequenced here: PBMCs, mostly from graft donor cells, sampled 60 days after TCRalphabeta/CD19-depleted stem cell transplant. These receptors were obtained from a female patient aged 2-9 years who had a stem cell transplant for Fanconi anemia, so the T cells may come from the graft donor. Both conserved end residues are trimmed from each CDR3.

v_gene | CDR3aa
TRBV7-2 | ASSSVGGVWPDTQY
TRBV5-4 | ASSLMAGLYGYT
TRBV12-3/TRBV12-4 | AISLARTSGGPLEDTQY
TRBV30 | AWTSLGQENWDTEAF
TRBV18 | ASSPIMGLAGVTDTQY
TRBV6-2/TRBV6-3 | ASSPRQIALYNEQF
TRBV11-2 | ASSYRSGTPYEQY
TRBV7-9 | ASSHKTGPSDTQY
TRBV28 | ASSFSGQGANYGYT
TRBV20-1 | SARVLVRDSNQPQH
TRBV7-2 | ASSLALASNEQF
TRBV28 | ASSLLLGYEQY
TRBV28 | ASSLPRGYSNQPQH
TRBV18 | ASSPLSGGAVSEQY
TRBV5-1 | ASSQTRGRSRNGYT
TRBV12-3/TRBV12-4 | ASQRRLAGRDYNEQF
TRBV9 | ASSPGLAGWTDTQY
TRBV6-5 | ASSYSGGHVTENVLT
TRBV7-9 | ASSLNRQGVTEAF
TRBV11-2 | ASRPTVFNEQF
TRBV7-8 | ASSRDRWTYEQY
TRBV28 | ASSAAGTGYGYT
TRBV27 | ASSLGLASYEQY
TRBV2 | ASSGGAGDTQY
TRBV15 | ATSRTSGSYEQY
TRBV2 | ASSSGTSGRAYNEQF
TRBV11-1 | ASSLNGEYYEQY
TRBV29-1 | SVEDLLGATDTQY
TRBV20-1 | SARDMGQGTYEQY
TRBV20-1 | SAIRASFYGYT
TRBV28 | ASSLDSYNEQF
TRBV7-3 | ASSQRAGTNTGELF
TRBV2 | ASSEVLTYYQETQY
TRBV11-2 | ASSLDTGQVSYEQY
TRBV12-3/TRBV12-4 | ASSLVTGGWMNTEAF
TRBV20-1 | SASSSHPNYGYT
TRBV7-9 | ASSWDRGNAGELF
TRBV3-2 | ASARASGLNSYNEQF
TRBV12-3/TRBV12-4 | ASSYPRLLYSGNTIY
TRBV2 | ASSAEGNQPQH
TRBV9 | ASSDDIRGTEAF
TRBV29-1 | SVDSAAGSGETQY
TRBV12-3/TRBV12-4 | ASSFGGAYEQY
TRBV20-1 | SASLAGGPDTQY